This is a list of T cell receptor beta chains from one sample in a study of T cell clonotyping in hematopoietic cell transplantation. Sequencing used immunoSEQ multiplex PCR; TCRdb keeps in-frame clones, though not all of them. The data hold around 37,000 clones, with around 85% observed a single time. The specimen was peripheral blood mononuclear cells, collected before stem cell transplant. The receptors were sampled from a man between 60 and 75 years old with acute myeloid leukemia. Some clones in this sample may be carry-over from other donors' samples. CDR3s include the opening cysteine and the closing phenylalanine or tryptophan. Fields, in order: clone size, J gene, D gene, V gene, CDR3 length, CDR3 DNA, CDR3 protein. The D gene is left open where the match is weak. The listing skips clone size in some rows; elsewhere it reads once, few, many or a size class.

clone_size: .; j_call: TRBJ2-7; d_call: TRBD1; v_call: TRBV5-4; cdr3_length: 15; cdr3_nt: TGTGCCAGCAGCCCGGACAGGTATAACTCCTACGAGCAGTACTTC; cdr3_aa: CASSPDRYNSYEQYF
clone_size: .; j_call: TRBJ2-1; d_call: .; v_call: TRBV7-6; cdr3_length: 15; cdr3_nt: TGTGCCAGCAGCCCCAGGGGAGGGGTAATCGATGAGCAGTTCTTC; cdr3_aa: CASSPRGGVIDEQFF
clone_size: .; j_call: TRBJ2-5; d_call: TRBD2; v_call: TRBV2; cdr3_length: 17; cdr3_nt: TGTGCCAGCAGTGACCCAGCTCGCGGGGGGGCCAAAGAGACCCAGTACTTC; cdr3_aa: CASSDPARGGAKETQYF
clone_size: medium-sized; j_call: TRBJ1-5; d_call: TRBD1; v_call: TRBV12-5; cdr3_length: 16; cdr3_nt: TGTGCTAGTGGTCCCAGGGACAGGAATAGCAATCAGCCCCAGCATTTT; cdr3_aa: CASGPRDRNSNQPQHF
clone_size: .; j_call: TRBJ1-2; d_call: .; v_call: TRBV1; cdr3_length: 14; cdr3_nt: TGCACCAGCAGCCAAGATCGGACAGGGTGTGGCTACACCTTC; cdr3_aa: CTSSQDRTGCGYTF
clone_size: .; j_call: TRBJ1-2; d_call: .; v_call: TRBV28; cdr3_length: 12; cdr3_nt: TGTGCCAGCAGTTCCCGGGGGAGGGGCTACACCTTC; cdr3_aa: CASSSRGRGYTF
clone_size: .; j_call: TRBJ1-6; d_call: .; v_call: TRBV5-6; cdr3_length: 14; cdr3_nt: TGTGCCAGCAGAGAGTCGGGGGGGAATTCACCCCTCCACTTT; cdr3_aa: CASRESGGNSPLHF
clone_size: few; j_call: TRBJ1-1; d_call: .; v_call: TRBV5-4; cdr3_length: 12; cdr3_nt: TGTGCCAGTAGCCAGGGGTACACTGAAGCTTTCTTT; cdr3_aa: CASSQGYTEAFF
clone_size: .; j_call: TRBJ2-7; d_call: .; v_call: TRBV27; cdr3_length: 14; cdr3_nt: TGTGCCAGCAGTTATGGGAGCGGCAGGGCCGAGCAGTACTTC; cdr3_aa: CASSYGSGRAEQYF
clone_size: .; j_call: TRBJ2-5; d_call: .; v_call: TRBV9; cdr3_length: 16; cdr3_nt: TGTGCCAGCAGCGTAGCGGGGCTTCCCACACAAGAGACCCAGTACTTC; cdr3_aa: CASSVAGLPTQETQYF
clone_size: .; j_call: TRBJ1-6; d_call: .; v_call: TRBV4-2; cdr3_length: 15; cdr3_nt: TGTGCCAGCAGCCAAGACTTCCTACCCCATTCACCCCTCCACTTT; cdr3_aa: CASSQDFLPHSPLHF
clone_size: .; j_call: TRBJ1-6; d_call: .; v_call: TRBV7-3; cdr3_length: 11; cdr3_nt: TGTGCCAGCAGCTATAATTCACCCCTCCACTTT; cdr3_aa: CASSYNSPLHF
clone_size: .; j_call: TRBJ2-3; d_call: TRBD2; v_call: TRBV29-1; cdr3_length: 15; cdr3_nt: TGCAGCGTAGGGCCCCGGGGGAGGGGTCCAGATACGCAGTATTTT; cdr3_aa: CSVGPRGRGPDTQYF
clone_size: .; j_call: TRBJ1-6; d_call: TRBD1; v_call: TRBV2; cdr3_length: 18; cdr3_nt: TGTGCCAGCAGTGCCGGGACAGGGGAGGCCTGGGGGTATTCACCCCTCCACTTT; cdr3_aa: CASSAGTGEAWGYSPLHF
clone_size: .; j_call: TRBJ1-1; d_call: .; v_call: TRBV6-5; cdr3_length: 13; cdr3_nt: TGTGCCAGCAAGCTCGTAGAGAACACTGAAGCTTTCTTT; cdr3_aa: CASKLVENTEAFF
clone_size: few; j_call: TRBJ1-2; d_call: TRBD1; v_call: TRBV28; cdr3_length: 16; cdr3_nt: TGTGCCAGCAGTTTCCCCGGGACAGAGGGGCACTATGGCTACACCTTC; cdr3_aa: CASSFPGTEGHYGYTF
clone_size: .; j_call: TRBJ2-2; d_call: .; v_call: TRBV9; cdr3_length: 14; cdr3_nt: TGTGCCAGCAGCGTAGGGGGCTCTCCCGGGGAGCTGTTTTTT; cdr3_aa: CASSVGGSPGELFF
clone_size: .; j_call: TRBJ1-3; d_call: .; v_call: TRBV7-6; cdr3_length: 14; cdr3_nt: TGTGCCAGCACCCAGACAGTCTATGGAAACACCATATATTTT; cdr3_aa: CASTQTVYGNTIYF
clone_size: few; j_call: TRBJ2-1; d_call: .; v_call: TRBV5-4; cdr3_length: 17; cdr3_nt: TGTGCCAGCAGCGGCTACAAAGAGGGGATCTCCTACAATGAGCAGTTCTTC; cdr3_aa: CASSGYKEGISYNEQFF
clone_size: .; j_call: TRBJ2-7; d_call: TRBD2; v_call: TRBV7-2; cdr3_length: 15; cdr3_nt: TGTGCCAGCAGCTTAAGGGGACTAGCGGGGAATGAGCAGTACTTC; cdr3_aa: CASSLRGLAGNEQYF
clone_size: .; j_call: TRBJ2-3; d_call: TRBD2; v_call: TRBV7-3; cdr3_length: 17; cdr3_nt: TGTGCCAGCAGCTTAGGGTGGTCTAGCGGGGGGACAGATACGCAGTATTTT; cdr3_aa: CASSLGWSSGGTDTQYF
clone_size: .; j_call: TRBJ2-1; d_call: TRBD1; v_call: TRBV7-3; cdr3_length: 15; cdr3_nt: TGTGCCAGCAGCTCCTCCGGGACAGGGCGGGGTGAGCAGTTCTTC; cdr3_aa: CASSSSGTGRGEQFF
clone_size: .; j_call: TRBJ2-2; d_call: TRBD2; v_call: TRBV7-2; cdr3_length: 15; cdr3_nt: TGTGCCAGCAGCTTGAAGCGGGGGGTCGGCGGGGAGCTGTTTTTT; cdr3_aa: CASSLKRGVGGELFF
clone_size: few; j_call: TRBJ2-7; d_call: .; v_call: TRBV18; cdr3_length: 12; cdr3_nt: TGTGCCAGCTCACCCGAAATGGTCGAGCAGTACTTC; cdr3_aa: CASSPEMVEQYF
clone_size: .; j_call: TRBJ1-1; d_call: .; v_call: TRBV4-3; cdr3_length: 13; cdr3_nt: TGCGCCAGCAGCCGACAGTGGGACACTGAAGCTTTCTTT; cdr3_aa: CASSRQWDTEAFF
clone_size: .; j_call: TRBJ1-3; d_call: .; v_call: TRBV11-2; cdr3_length: 16; cdr3_nt: TGTGCCAGCAGCTTAGATCGCGGGGAGACTGGAAACACCATATATTTT; cdr3_aa: CASSLDRGETGNTIYF
clone_size: .; j_call: TRBJ2-6; d_call: .; v_call: TRBV6-1; cdr3_length: 15; cdr3_nt: TGTGCCAGCCGCAGGGCGGACTCTGGGGCCAACGTCCTGACTTTC; cdr3_aa: CASRRADSGANVLTF
clone_size: .; j_call: TRBJ2-7; d_call: .; v_call: TRBV5-8; cdr3_length: 12; cdr3_nt: TGTGCCAGCACACAACAGGGCTACGAGCAGTACTTC; cdr3_aa: CASTQQGYEQYF
clone_size: .; j_call: TRBJ1-2; d_call: .; v_call: TRBV7-9; cdr3_length: 14; cdr3_nt: TGTGCCAGCAGCGAAGGCAGAGCTAACTATGGCTACACCTTC; cdr3_aa: CASSEGRANYGYTF
clone_size: .; j_call: TRBJ2-7; d_call: .; v_call: TRBV9; cdr3_length: 15; cdr3_nt: TGTGCCAGCAGCGTGGGGGCAGGGGATTTCTACGAGCAGTACTTC; cdr3_aa: CASSVGAGDFYEQYF
clone_size: .; j_call: TRBJ1-2; d_call: .; v_call: TRBV6-6; cdr3_length: 14; cdr3_nt: TGTGCCAGCAGTTACGGCACAGGGATGGGTGGCTACACCTTC; cdr3_aa: CASSYGTGMGGYTF
clone_size: .; j_call: TRBJ1-2; d_call: .; v_call: TRBV6-6; cdr3_length: 14; cdr3_nt: TGTGCCAGCGAACGGGACGGAGGCATCTATGGCTACACCTTC; cdr3_aa: CASERDGGIYGYTF
clone_size: .; j_call: TRBJ2-7; d_call: .; v_call: TRBV11-1; cdr3_length: 14; cdr3_nt: TGTGCCAGCAGCTTCACCGACCGGTCCTACGAGCAGTACTTC; cdr3_aa: CASSFTDRSYEQYF
clone_size: .; j_call: TRBJ1-1; d_call: .; v_call: TRBV6-5; cdr3_length: 14; cdr3_nt: TGTGCCAGCAGGCCCCAGGGTATGAACACTGAAGCTTTCTTT; cdr3_aa: CASRPQGMNTEAFF
clone_size: .; j_call: TRBJ2-7; d_call: .; v_call: TRBV5-4; cdr3_length: 12; cdr3_nt: TGTGCCAGCAGTGACGCAGGGTTTCAGCAGTACTTC; cdr3_aa: CASSDAGFQQYF
clone_size: .; j_call: TRBJ1-2; d_call: .; v_call: TRBV4-1; cdr3_length: 11; cdr3_nt: TGCGCCAGCAGCCCTGAATATGGCTACACCTTC; cdr3_aa: CASSPEYGYTF
clone_size: few; j_call: TRBJ1-6; d_call: TRBD1; v_call: TRBV7-6; cdr3_length: 16; cdr3_nt: TGTGCCAGCAGCCCCCAGGGACAGGGCTATAATTCACCCCTCCACTTT; cdr3_aa: CASSPQGQGYNSPLHF
clone_size: .; j_call: TRBJ2-7; d_call: .; v_call: TRBV27; cdr3_length: 13; cdr3_nt: TGTGCCAGCAGTTTGCGGAGCACCTACGAGCAGTACTTC; cdr3_aa: CASSLRSTYEQYF
clone_size: .; j_call: TRBJ2-5; d_call: .; v_call: TRBV19; cdr3_length: 12; cdr3_nt: TGTGCCAGCACCACAGGGCGTGAGACCCAGTACTTC; cdr3_aa: CASTTGRETQYF
clone_size: .; j_call: TRBJ2-7; d_call: TRBD2; v_call: TRBV7-6; cdr3_length: 16; cdr3_nt: TGTGCCAGCAGCTCCCAATCGCTAGCGGGGAAATACGAGCAGTACTTC; cdr3_aa: CASSSQSLAGKYEQYF
clone_size: once; j_call: TRBJ1-2; d_call: TRBD1; v_call: TRBV7-2; cdr3_length: 15; cdr3_nt: TGTGCCAGCAGCTCGTCTGGGACAGGGAGTTCTGGCTACACCTTC; cdr3_aa: CASSSSGTGSSGYTF
clone_size: .; j_call: TRBJ2-4; d_call: TRBD1; v_call: TRBV7-8; cdr3_length: 18; cdr3_nt: TGTGCCAGCAGCTTAGGCCCAACAGGGGGCTTAGCCAAAAACATTCAGTACTTC; cdr3_aa: CASSLGPTGGLAKNIQYF
clone_size: .; j_call: TRBJ1-1; d_call: .; v_call: TRBV6-5; cdr3_length: 16; cdr3_nt: TGTGCCAGCAGTTACTCGTTTGGCGAAATGAACACTGAAGCTTTCTTT; cdr3_aa: CASSYSFGEMNTEAFF
clone_size: .; j_call: TRBJ1-2; d_call: .; v_call: TRBV12-5; cdr3_length: 14; cdr3_nt: TGTGCTAGTGGTTTGGAGAGAGGGAAGGAGGGCTACACCTTC; cdr3_aa: CASGLERGKEGYTF
clone_size: .; j_call: TRBJ2-5; d_call: TRBD1; v_call: TRBV2; cdr3_length: 17; cdr3_nt: TGTGCCAGCAGCCGGACAGGGGTCAGGAGGTCACAAGAGACCCAGTACTTC; cdr3_aa: CASSRTGVRRSQETQYF
clone_size: .; j_call: TRBJ1-1; d_call: .; v_call: TRBV4-1; cdr3_length: 13; cdr3_nt: TGCGCCAGCAGACGACTAGTGAACACTGAAGCTTTCTTT; cdr3_aa: CASRRLVNTEAFF
clone_size: .; j_call: TRBJ2-7; d_call: .; v_call: TRBV2; cdr3_length: 15; cdr3_nt: TGTGCCAGCAGTGAACAAAGGGGAAGCGCCTACGAGCAGTACTTC; cdr3_aa: CASSEQRGSAYEQYF
clone_size: few; j_call: TRBJ1-5; d_call: .; v_call: TRBV6-5; cdr3_length: 14; cdr3_nt: TGTGCCAGCAGTTTTCACCGCGATAATCAGCCCCAGCATTTT; cdr3_aa: CASSFHRDNQPQHF
clone_size: .; j_call: TRBJ2-7; d_call: TRBD2; v_call: TRBV5-8; cdr3_length: 15; cdr3_nt: TGTGCCAGCAGCTTGGTAGGGACTAGTATCTACGAGCAGTACTTC; cdr3_aa: CASSLVGTSIYEQYF
clone_size: .; j_call: TRBJ2-7; d_call: TRBD2; v_call: TRBV28; cdr3_length: 16; cdr3_nt: TGTGCCAGCAGTTTATCCCTAGCGGGGGTCGCCTACGAGCAGTACTTC; cdr3_aa: CASSLSLAGVAYEQYF
clone_size: .; j_call: TRBJ1-2; d_call: .; v_call: TRBV28; cdr3_length: 12; cdr3_nt: TGTGCCAGCAGTTTGGACGGGTATGGCTACACCTTC; cdr3_aa: CASSLDGYGYTF
clone_size: .; j_call: TRBJ1-6; d_call: .; v_call: TRBV5-8; cdr3_length: 15; cdr3_nt: TGTGCCAGCAGCTTGCACGTCCTTACCAATTCACCCCTCCACTTT; cdr3_aa: CASSLHVLTNSPLHF
clone_size: .; j_call: TRBJ2-1; d_call: .; v_call: TRBV5-1; cdr3_length: 11; cdr3_nt: TGCGCCAGCAGTCGCGACAATGAGCAGTTCTTC; cdr3_aa: CASSRDNEQFF
clone_size: .; j_call: TRBJ2-2; d_call: .; v_call: TRBV5-8; cdr3_length: 16; cdr3_nt: TGTGCCAGCAGCTCCCGGACAGTCGCGAACACCGGGGAGCTGTTTTTT; cdr3_aa: CASSSRTVANTGELFF
clone_size: .; j_call: TRBJ1-3; d_call: .; v_call: TRBV19; cdr3_length: 14; cdr3_nt: TGTGCCAGTTGCTTCCGGGGAGGTGGAAACACCATATATTTT; cdr3_aa: CASCFRGGGNTIYF